This is a list of T cell receptor beta chains from one sample in a study of blood T cell repertoires in COVID-19. Sequenced by immunoSEQ multiplex PCR; TCRdb stores in-frame clones only, minus some. This sample has some 330,000 clones; around 90% occur once, and the top ten carry 5%. The material sequenced was PBMCs or T cells enriched from blood (not recorded which). These TCRs come from a young man who had recovered from COVID-19. The CDR3 runs from the conserved cysteine through the conserved F or W. D genes are given only for firm matches. Clone size, where shown, is once, few, many, or a class for clones that have expanded.

j_call clone_size d_call v_call cdr3_nt cdr3_aa
TRBJ1-2 once TRBD1 TRBV5-1 TGCGCCAGCAGCTTGTCGCGGGGATCACGACAGGGGAACTATGGCTACACCTTC CASSLSRGSRQGNYGYTF
TRBJ2-7 NA TRBD2 TRBV28 TGTGCCAGCAGTTTCCTAGCGGGGGGGGCTCAGTACTTC CASSFLAGGAQYF
TRBJ1-4 NA NA TRBV19 TGTGCCAGTAGTCCCACCGGTCCGGGAGGTGAAAAACTGTTTTTT CASSPTGPGGEKLFF
TRBJ1-3 NA TRBD1 TRBV18 TGTGCCAGCTCACCGTCAGGGGGCCTCGGAAACACCATATATTTT CASSPSGGLGNTIYF
TRBJ1-2 NA NA TRBV6-5 TGTGCCAGCAGTTACTCCACAGGGAGGGGAGGCTACACCTTC CASSYSTGRGGYTF
TRBJ1-5 NA TRBD1 TRBV28 TGTGCCAGCAGACCCACAGGGGGCGGGAGCAATCAGCCCCAGCATTTT CASRPTGGGSNQPQHF
TRBJ1-6 NA NA TRBV10-3 TGTGCCATCAACCGCGGGAGGAATTCACCCCTCCACTTT CAINRGRNSPLHF
TRBJ1-3 NA NA TRBV11-3 TGTGCCAGCAGCCTGGTACAGGGCTCAGGAAACACCATATATTTT CASSLVQGSGNTIYF
TRBJ1-5 once NA TRBV2 TGTGCCAGTACGACAGATAGCAATCAGCCCCAGCATTTT CASTTDSNQPQHF
TRBJ1-3 NA TRBD1 TRBV28 TGTGCCGGACAGGCATTCTCTGGAAACACCATATATTTT CAGQAFSGNTIYF
TRBJ1-1 few NA TRBV7-9 TGTGCCAGCAGCTCCACAGGGACCATGGCTGAAGCTTTCTTT CASSSTGTMAEAFF
TRBJ2-1 NA TRBD2 TRBV10-3 TGTGCCACAACTAGCGGGGCCTACAATGAGCAGTTCTTC CATTSGAYNEQFF
TRBJ1-4 NA NA TRBV2 TGTGCCAGCATGGCAGATACTGAAAAACTGTTTTTT CASMADTEKLFF
TRBJ1-2 NA TRBD1 TRBV13 TGTGCCAGCAGCCTGGGACAGGTAAATGGCTACACCTTC CASSLGQVNGYTF
TRBJ2-7 NA NA TRBV7-2 TGTGCCAGCAGCTTAAATGGGGGGGCCTGGGAGCAGTACTTC CASSLNGGAWEQYF
TRBJ1-6 NA TRBD1 TRBV19 TGTGCCAGTAGTATATCGGGACAGGGGAGGACTTCACCCCTCCACTTT CASSISGQGRTSPLHF
TRBJ1-3 few NA TRBV2 TGTGCCAGCAGTGGGTGGGAGCGCGGGAACACCATATATTTT CASSGWERGNTIYF
TRBJ1-1 NA NA TRBV9 TGTGCCAGCAGCGTAGGTACGGGAGGGGGGATGAACACTGAAGCTTTCTTT CASSVGTGGGMNTEAFF
TRBJ2-1 many NA TRBV3-1/TRBV3-2 TGTGCCAGCAGCCAAGATTCGCTAGTTTTCAATGAGCAGTTCTTC CASSQDSLVFNEQFF
TRBJ2-1 once TRBD2 TRBV3-1/TRBV3-2 TGTGCCAGCAGCCAGACTAGCGGGGGGGCCAGAAGCAATGAGCAGTTCTTC CASSQTSGGARSNEQFF
TRBJ2-2 NA TRBD1 TRBV19 TGTGCCAGTAGTATAGATCTTCAGACGTTGACAGGGGGGGGCACCGGGGAGCTGTTTTTT CASSIDLQTLTGGGTGELFF
TRBJ2-7 once NA TRBV7-9 TGTGCCAGCAGCTCCCTTTCCGAGCAGTACTTC CASSSLSEQYF
TRBJ2-3 NA NA TRBV19 TGTGCCAGTAGTATCCACCAGGGGAATACAGATACGCAGTATTTT CASSIHQGNTDTQYF